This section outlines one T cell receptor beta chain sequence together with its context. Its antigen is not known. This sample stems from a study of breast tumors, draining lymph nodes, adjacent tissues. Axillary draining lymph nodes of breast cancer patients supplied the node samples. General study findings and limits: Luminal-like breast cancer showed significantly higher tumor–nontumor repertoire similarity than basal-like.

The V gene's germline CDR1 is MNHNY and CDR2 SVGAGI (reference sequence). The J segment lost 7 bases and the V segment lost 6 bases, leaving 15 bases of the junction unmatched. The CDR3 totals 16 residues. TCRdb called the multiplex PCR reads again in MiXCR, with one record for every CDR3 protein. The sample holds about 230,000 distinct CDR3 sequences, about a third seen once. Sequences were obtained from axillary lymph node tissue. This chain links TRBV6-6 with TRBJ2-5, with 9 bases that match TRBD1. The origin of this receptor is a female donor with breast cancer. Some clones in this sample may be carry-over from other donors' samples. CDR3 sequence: CASRDSYGDRDATQYF. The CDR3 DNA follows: TGTGCCAGCAGGGACAGCTATGGGGACAGGGACGCGACCCAGTACTTC.